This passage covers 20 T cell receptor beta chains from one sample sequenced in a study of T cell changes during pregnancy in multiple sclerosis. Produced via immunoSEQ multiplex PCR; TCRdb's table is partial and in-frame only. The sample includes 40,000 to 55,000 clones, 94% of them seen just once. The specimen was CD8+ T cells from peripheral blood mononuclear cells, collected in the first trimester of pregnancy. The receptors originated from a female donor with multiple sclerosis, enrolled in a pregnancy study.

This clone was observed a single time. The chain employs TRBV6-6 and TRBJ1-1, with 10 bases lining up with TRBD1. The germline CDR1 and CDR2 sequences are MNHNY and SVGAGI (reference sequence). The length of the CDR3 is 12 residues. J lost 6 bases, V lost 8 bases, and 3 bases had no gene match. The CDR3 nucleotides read TGTGCCAGCCGGGACAGGGGCGCTGAAGCTTTCTTT. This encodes CASRDRGAEAFF.

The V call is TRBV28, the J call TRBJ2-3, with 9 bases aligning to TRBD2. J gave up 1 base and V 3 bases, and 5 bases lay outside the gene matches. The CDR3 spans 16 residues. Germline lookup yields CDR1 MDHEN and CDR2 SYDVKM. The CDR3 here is CASSFSEREGTDTQYF. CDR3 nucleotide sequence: TGTGCCAGCAGTTTCTCTGAGCGGGAGGGCACAGATACGCAGTATTTT.

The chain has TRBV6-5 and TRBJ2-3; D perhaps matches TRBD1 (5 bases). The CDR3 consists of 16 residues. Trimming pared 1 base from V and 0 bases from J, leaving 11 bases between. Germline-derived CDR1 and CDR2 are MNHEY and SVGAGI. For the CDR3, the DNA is TGTGCCAGCAGTTACTTTGCAGGGCACAGCACAGATACGCAGTATTTT. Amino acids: CASSYFAGHSTDTQYF.

This CDR3 reads CSVEAQGANEQYF. The CDR3 DNA is TGCAGCGTTGAAGCACAGGGGGCAAACGAGCAGTACTTC. The chain joins TRBV29-1 to TRBJ2-7; TRBD1 aligns across 9 bases. The CDR3 is 13 amino acids. V was pared by 1 base and J by 5 bases, with 3 bases of the junction left unmatched. Germline lookup yields CDR1 SQVTM and CDR2 ANQGSEA.

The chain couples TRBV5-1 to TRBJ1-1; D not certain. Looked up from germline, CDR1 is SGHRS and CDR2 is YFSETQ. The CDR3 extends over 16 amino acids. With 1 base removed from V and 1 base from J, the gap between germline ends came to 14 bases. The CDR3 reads CASSLSLRSKNTEAFF. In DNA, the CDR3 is TGCGCCAGCAGCTTGAGTCTGAGGTCAAAGAACACTGAAGCTTTCTTT.

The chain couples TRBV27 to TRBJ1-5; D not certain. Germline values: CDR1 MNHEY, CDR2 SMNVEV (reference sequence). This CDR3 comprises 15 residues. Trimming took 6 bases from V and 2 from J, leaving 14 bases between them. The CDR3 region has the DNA TGTGCCAGCAGCTCCGGAGTGGGTGGCAATCAGCCCCAGCATTTT. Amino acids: CASSSGVGGNQPQHF.

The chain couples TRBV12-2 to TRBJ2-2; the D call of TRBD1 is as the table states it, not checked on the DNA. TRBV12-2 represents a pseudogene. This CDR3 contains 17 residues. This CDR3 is CASRLDRDSPEAGELFF. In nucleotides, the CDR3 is TGTGCAAGTCGCTTAGACAGGGACAGCCCCGAGGCCGGGGAGCTGTTTTTT.

Written as DNA, the CDR3 is TGTGCCAGCAGCGGAAACAGGGGAGAAGCTTTCTTT. Protein product: CASSGNRGEAFF. V usage is TRBV2 and J usage is TRBJ1-1; 7 nucleotides align to TRBD1. J lost 8 bases, V lost 6 bases, and 6 bases had no gene match. Germline values: CDR1 SNHLY, CDR2 FYNNEI. There are 12 residues in the CDR3.

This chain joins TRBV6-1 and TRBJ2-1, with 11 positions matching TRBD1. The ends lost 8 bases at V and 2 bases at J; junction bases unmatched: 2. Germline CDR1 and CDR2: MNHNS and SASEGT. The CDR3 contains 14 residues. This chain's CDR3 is CASGGQGAYNEQFF. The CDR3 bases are TGTGCCAGCGGGGGACAGGGGGCCTACAATGAGCAGTTCTTC.

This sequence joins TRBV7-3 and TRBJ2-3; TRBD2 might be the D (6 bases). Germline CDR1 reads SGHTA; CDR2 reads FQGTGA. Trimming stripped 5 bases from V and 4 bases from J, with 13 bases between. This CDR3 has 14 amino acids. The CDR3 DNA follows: TGTGCCAGCAGCCCCCCGGGGGAGGCAGATACGCAGTATTTT. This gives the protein CASSPPGEADTQYF.

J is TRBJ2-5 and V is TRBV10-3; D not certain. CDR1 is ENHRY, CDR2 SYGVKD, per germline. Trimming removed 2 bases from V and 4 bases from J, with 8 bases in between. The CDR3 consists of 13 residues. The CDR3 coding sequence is TGTGCCATCAGTGAGGCTAGTGGAGAGACCCAGTACTTC. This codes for CAISEASGETQYF.

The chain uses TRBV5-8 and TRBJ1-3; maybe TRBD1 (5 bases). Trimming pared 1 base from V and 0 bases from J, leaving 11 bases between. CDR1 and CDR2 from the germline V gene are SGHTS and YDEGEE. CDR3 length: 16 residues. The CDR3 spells CASSLLGHYSGNTIYF. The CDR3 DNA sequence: TGTGCCAGCAGCTTGCTTGGACACTACTCTGGAAACACCATATATTTT.

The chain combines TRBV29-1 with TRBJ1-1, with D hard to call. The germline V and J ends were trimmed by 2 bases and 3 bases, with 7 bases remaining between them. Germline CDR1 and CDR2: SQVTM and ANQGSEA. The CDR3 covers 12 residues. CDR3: CSVELDYTEAFF. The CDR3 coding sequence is TGCAGCGTTGAATTAGACTACACTGAAGCTTTCTTT.

In nucleotides, the CDR3 is TGTGCCAGCACCCCGGGACTAGCGGTCGGGACCGGGGAGCTGTTTTTT. It encodes CASTPGLAVGTGELFF. The chain carries TRBV27 and TRBJ2-2; TRBD2 matches 11 bases. With 7 bases clipped from V and 5 bases from J, the junction kept 9 bases outside the gene matches. The CDR3 length is 16 residues. The germline V gene has CDR1 MNHEY and CDR2 SMNVEV (reference sequence).

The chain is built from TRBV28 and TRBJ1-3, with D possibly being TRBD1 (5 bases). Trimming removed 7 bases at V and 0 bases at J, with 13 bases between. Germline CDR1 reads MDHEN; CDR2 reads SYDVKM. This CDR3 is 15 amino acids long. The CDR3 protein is CASTYDSSSGNTIYF. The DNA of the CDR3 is TGTGCCAGCACCTATGACAGTAGCTCTGGAAACACCATATATTTT.

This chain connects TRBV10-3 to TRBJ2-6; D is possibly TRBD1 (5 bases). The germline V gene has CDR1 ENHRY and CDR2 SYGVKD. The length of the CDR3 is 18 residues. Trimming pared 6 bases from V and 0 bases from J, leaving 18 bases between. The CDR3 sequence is CAIRELWTPSSGANVLTF. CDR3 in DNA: TGTGCCATCAGGGAGCTTTGGACACCGTCCTCTGGGGCCAACGTCCTGACTTTC.

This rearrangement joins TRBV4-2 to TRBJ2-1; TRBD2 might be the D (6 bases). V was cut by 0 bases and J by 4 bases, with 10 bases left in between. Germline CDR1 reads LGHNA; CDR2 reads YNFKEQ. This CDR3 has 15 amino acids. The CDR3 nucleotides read TGTGCCAGCAGCCAAGATCCGGGAGCATACAATGAGCAGTTCTTC. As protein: CASSQDPGAYNEQFF.

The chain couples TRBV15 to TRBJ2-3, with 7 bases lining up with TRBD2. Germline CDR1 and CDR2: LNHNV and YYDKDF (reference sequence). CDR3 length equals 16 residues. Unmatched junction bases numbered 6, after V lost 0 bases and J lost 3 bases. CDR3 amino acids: CATSRDAGVITDTQYF. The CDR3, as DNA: TGTGCCACCAGCAGAGATGCGGGAGTAATTACAGATACGCAGTATTTT.

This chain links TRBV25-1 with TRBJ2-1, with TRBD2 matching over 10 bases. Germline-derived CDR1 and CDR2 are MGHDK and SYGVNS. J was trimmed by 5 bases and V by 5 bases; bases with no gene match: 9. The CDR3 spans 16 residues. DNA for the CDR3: TGTGCCAGCAGTTTGCCGGGACTAGCGAGCGACAATGAGCAGTTCTTC. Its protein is CASSLPGLASDNEQFF.

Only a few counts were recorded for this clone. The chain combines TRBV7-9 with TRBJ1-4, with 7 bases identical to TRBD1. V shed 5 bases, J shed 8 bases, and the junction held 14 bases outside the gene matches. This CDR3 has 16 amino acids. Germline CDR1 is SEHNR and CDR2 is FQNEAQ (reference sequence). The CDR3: CASSDSIGTVGEKLFF. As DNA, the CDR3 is TGTGCCAGCAGCGATAGTATTGGGACAGTCGGGGAAAAACTGTTTTTT.